The 27 T cell receptor beta chains listed next were all sequenced from one sample in a study of Ad26.COV2.S vaccination and SARS-CoV-2 variants. Assay used: immunoSEQ multiplex PCR; TCRdb lists only in-frame clones, some missing. The top ten hold about 5.9% of the sample, which has about 180,000 clones, approximately 90% seen once. Sequences were derived from peripheral blood, sampled after recovery from COVID-19. The receptors were gathered from a human donor who had recovered from COVID-19.

This clone was recorded once. The V gene is TRBV6-5, the J gene TRBJ1-4; D uncertain. The CDR3 totals 16 residues. CDR1 is MNHEY, CDR2 SVGAGI, per germline. V gave up 0 bases and J gave up 0 bases, with 8 bases separating them. CDR3 sequence reads: CASSYSRRSTNEKLFF. The CDR3 DNA follows: TGTGCCAGCAGTTACTCGAGAAGATCAACTAATGAAAAACTGTTTTTT.

The chain couples TRBV6-2 or TRBV6-3 to TRBJ2-5; D unresolved. Germline V CDR1 and CDR2: MNHEY, SVGEGT. This CDR3 region has 14 residues. The V gene lost 2 bases and the J gene lost 1 base, with 8 bases spanning the gap. Here the CDR3 DNA reads TGTGCCAGCAGTTACATCACAGCCCAAGAGACCCAGTACTTC. Protein: CASSYITAQETQYF.

V and J are TRBV15 and TRBJ2-5, with D tentatively TRBD2 (6 bases). Germline V gene data show CDR1 as LNHNV and CDR2 as YYDKDF (reference sequence). This CDR3 has 16 residues. V was clipped by 0 bases and J by 5 bases, with 16 bases between them. CDR3 region: CATSRDLGQAGETQYF. For the CDR3, the DNA is TGTGCCACCAGCAGAGATCTAGGGCAGGCGGGGGAGACCCAGTACTTC. The whole variable domain, remainder taken from reference TRBV15 and TRBJ2-5, is DAMVIQNPRYQVTQFGKPVTLSCSQTLNHNVMYWYQQKSSQAPKLLFHYYDKDFNNEADTPDNFQSRRPNTSFCFLDIRSPGLGDTAMYLCATSRDLGQAGETQYFGPGTRLLVL.

This clone was picked up one time. The chain carries TRBV28 and TRBJ2-7, with unresolved D. Per germline, CDR1 MDHEN and CDR2 SYDVKM. The CDR3 contains 14 residues. V lost 4 bases, J lost 0 bases, and 10 bases lay in between. CDR3 sequence reads: CASSSFVSSYEQYF. The CDR3 nucleotides read TGTGCCAGCAGTTCCTTCGTGAGCTCCTACGAGCAGTACTTC.

The gene calls are TRBV20-1 and TRBJ1-5; D not certain. There are 11 residues in the CDR3. Trimming stripped 3 bases from V and 11 bases from J, with 11 bases between. Germline V gene lookup returns CDR1 DFQATT and CDR2 SNEGSKA (reference sequence). The CDR3 protein is CSASGGSAQHF. The DNA for the CDR3 is TGCAGTGCTAGTGGAGGATCGGCCCAGCATTTT.

J is TRBJ1-4 and V is TRBV4-2; D remains ambiguous. Trimming stripped 0 bases from V and 5 bases from J, with 31 bases between. Germline assignment: CDR1 LGHNA and CDR2 YNFKEQ. The CDR3 covers 22 residues. Here the CDR3 reads CASSQEDWSVAFEIPENEKLFF. Written as DNA, the CDR3 is TGTGCCAGCAGCCAAGAAGACTGGTCGGTGGCCTTTGAGATTCCCGAGAATGAAAAACTGTTTTTT.

The chain combines TRBV9 with TRBJ2-7; D tentatively reads TRBD1 or TRBD2 (6 bases each). Trimming took 0 bases from V and 3 from J, leaving 13 bases between them. The CDR3 sequence is 15 residues long. The germline CDR1 and CDR2 sequences are SGDLS and YYNGEE. The CDR3 reads CASSVEGGVGYEQYF. For the CDR3, the DNA is TGTGCCAGCAGCGTAGAGGGGGGAGTGGGCTACGAGCAGTACTTC.

The chain recombines TRBV6-5 with TRBJ2-5, with 10 positions matching TRBD2. Looked up from germline, CDR1 is MNHEY and CDR2 is SVGAGI. The trim removed 4 bases at V and 2 bases at J, leaving 4 bases unmatched. CDR3 length: 15 residues. The CDR3 region has the DNA TGTGCCAGCAGTTCTAGCGGGGGCCCACAAGAGACCCAGTACTTC. It translates to CASSSSGGPQETQYF.

This chain joins TRBV19 and TRBJ2-1, with 8 bases that match TRBD1. CDR1 LNHDA and CDR2 SQIVND come from the germline V gene (reference sequence). The ends lost 2 bases at V and 2 bases at J; junction bases unmatched: 8. The CDR3 covers 17 residues. The CDR3 DNA is TGTGCCAGTAGTATAAGGCCCTCAGGGGGCACCTACAATGAGCAGTTCTTC. Protein product: CASSIRPSGGTYNEQFF.

The chain links TRBV23-1 to TRBJ2-7; 8 bases align to TRBD1. TRBV23-1 is identified as an open reading frame with a role that is uncertain. V shed 8 bases and J 2 bases; nucleotides not matched to a gene: 8. CDR3 size: 14 residues. Here the CDR3 reads CASPPGTGAYEQYF. In DNA, the CDR3 is TGCGCCAGCCCCCCCGGGACAGGAGCCTACGAGCAGTACTTC.

This chain uses TRBV5-4 with TRBJ2-7; 7 bases are shared with TRBD1. The CDR3 loop spans 15 amino acids. CDR1 SGHNT and CDR2 YYREEE come from the germline V gene (reference sequence). Germline trimming cut 0 bases from V and 3 bases from J; bases unmatched to any gene: 6. CDR3 DNA: TGTGCCAGCAGCTTGGGAGGACAGGAGTACTACGAGCAGTACTTC. Amino acids: CASSLGGQEYYEQYF.

The genes are TRBV16 and TRBJ2-5; 8 bases align to TRBD1. Per germline, CDR1 KGHSY and CDR2 FQNENV. V shed 4 bases, J shed 1 base, and the junction held 5 bases outside the gene matches. The CDR3 has 15 residues. For the CDR3, the DNA is TGTGCCAGCAGCCGGACAGGGTGGTCCCAAGAGACCCAGTACTTC. Amino acids: CASSRTGWSQETQYF.

J is TRBJ1-6 and V is TRBV13; D perhaps matches TRBD1 (6 bases). The CDR3 covers 13 residues. The ends were cut back, 3 bases at V and 14 bases at J, with 14 bases in the middle. Germline-derived CDR1 and CDR2 are PRHDT and FYEKMQ (reference sequence). CDR3: CASSFKTGGTLHF. The DNA of the CDR3 is TGTGCCAGCAGCTTTAAGACAGGCGGGACCCTCCACTTT.

V gene TRBV9 combines with J gene TRBJ2-7; D is unclear. The V and J ends lost 4 bases and 3 bases respectively, with 11 bases between them. Germline CDR1 is SGDLS and CDR2 is YYNGEE. This CDR3 has 13 amino acids. The CDR3 here is CASSLNHNYEQYF. The DNA of the CDR3 is TGTGCCAGCAGCCTGAACCATAACTACGAGCAGTACTTC.

This rearrangement joins TRBV27 to TRBJ2-7; no clear D. Germline CDR1 MNHEY, CDR2 SMNVEV (reference sequence). The CDR3 totals 14 residues. V was clipped by 3 bases and J by 3 bases, with 12 bases between them. In DNA form, the CDR3 reads TGTGCCAGCAGTTTCATCAGCAAGGGCTACGAGCAGTACTTC. Amino acid sequence: CASSFISKGYEQYF.

V is TRBV12-5 and J is TRBJ2-3; 13 nucleotides agree with TRBD2. The germline CDR1 and CDR2 sequences are LGHNT and FRNRAP. V lost 5 bases, J lost 7 bases, and 9 bases stayed unmatched. The CDR3 runs 16 residues. CDR3 bases: TGTGCTAGTGGTCCCTCACTAGCGGGAGGGCCAAATACGCAGTATTTT. It yields the protein CASGPSLAGGPNTQYF.

The gene calls are TRBV3-1 (or the pseudogene TRBV3-2) and TRBJ1-4; 7 nucleotides agree with TRBD1. Germline CDR1 LGHDT, CDR2 YNNKEL (reference sequence). Trimming at V came to 4 bases and at J to 5 bases, leaving 4 bases not matched to a gene. The CDR3 spans 14 residues. CDR3 loop: CASSPSGGNEKLFF. In DNA, the CDR3 is TGTGCCAGCAGCCCGTCAGGGGGAAATGAAAAACTGTTTTTT.

This sequence joins TRBV18 and TRBJ1-6; the match to TRBD1 covers 9 bases. CDR1 KGHSH and CDR2 LQKENI come from the germline V gene. The CDR3 consists of 14 residues. Trimming cost V 3 bases and J 9 bases; bases outside gene matches: 3. CDR3 sequence reads: CASSPTGGTSPLHF. In nucleotides, the CDR3 is TGTGCCAGCTCACCGACAGGGGGGACTTCACCCCTCCACTTT.

The V call is TRBV3-1 (or the pseudogene TRBV3-2), the J call TRBJ2-1; possibly TRBD2 for D (6 bases). Looked up from germline, CDR1 is LGHDT and CDR2 is YNNKEL (reference sequence). The CDR3 runs 15 residues. V was trimmed by 0 bases and J by 7 bases, leaving 13 bases between them. The CDR3 DNA reads TGTGCCAGCAGCCAAGAGGGAGAGGGGAGGAATGAGCAGTTCTTC. It specifies CASSQEGEGRNEQFF.

The chain employs TRBV4-2 and TRBJ2-1; D gene uncertain. Between the trimmed V and J ends, which lost 1 base and 8 bases, there was a span of 15 bases. From germline, CDR1 is LGHNA and CDR2 YNFKEQ. The CDR3 is made up of 15 amino acids. CDR3 sequence: CASSQGESRIYEQFF. The DNA for the CDR3 is TGTGCCAGCAGCCAAGGAGAGTCTAGAATATATGAGCAGTTCTTC.

As DNA, the CDR3 is TGTGCCAGCAGTTACTCCGGGACAGGATTAGCGCAGTATTTT. As protein: CASSYSGTGLAQYF. The V and J genes are TRBV6-5 and TRBJ2-3; 8 positions match TRBD1. The CDR3 is made up of 14 amino acids. Looked up from germline, CDR1 is MNHEY and CDR2 is SVGAGI. J lost 10 bases, V lost 0 bases, and 6 bases had no gene match.

The chain employs TRBV15 and TRBJ1-5, with TRBD1 identical over 8 bases. The CDR3 length is 15 residues. After removal of 0 bases from V and 6 bases from J, the junction contained 4 bases not matched to a gene. CDR1 and CDR2 from the germline V gene are LNHNV and YYDKDF (reference sequence). The CDR3 DNA reads as TGTGCCACCAGCAGAGACCTGACAGGGGTTCAGCCCCAGCATTTT. This encodes CATSRDLTGVQPQHF.

This chain joins TRBV5-1 and TRBJ2-3; 7 nucleotides agree with TRBD2. V trimming: 4 bases; J trimming: 3 bases; junction bases outside the gene matches: 11. Per germline, CDR1 SGHRS and CDR2 YFSETQ. This CDR3 has 16 amino acids. CDR3 region: CASSVGGFPLTDTQYF. CDR3 nucleotides: TGCGCCAGCAGCGTCGGGGGGTTCCCCCTAACAGATACGCAGTATTTT.

The gene calls are TRBV10-1 and TRBJ2-2; D unresolved. Germline CDR1 reads WNHNN; CDR2 reads SYGVQD (reference sequence). V dropped 0 bases and J dropped 4 bases, with 0 bases sitting between them. The CDR3 consists of 12 residues. The CDR3 region has the DNA TGCGCCAGCAGTGAGTCCACCGGGGAGCTGTTTTTT. Amino acid sequence: CASSESTGELFF.

The chain has TRBV5-1 and TRBJ2-7; 9 nucleotides line up with TRBD2. This CDR3 comprises 16 residues. CDR1 is SGHRS, CDR2 YFSETQ, per germline. V shed 2 bases and J 0 bases; nucleotides not matched to a gene: 6. CDR3 sequence (DNA): TGCGCCAGCAGCTTCATGGGCGGGGGGGCCTCCTACGAGCAGTACTTC. It translates to CASSFMGGGASYEQYF.

The V and J genes are TRBV5-1 and TRBJ2-4, with D hard to call. There are 11 residues in the CDR3. Trimming cost V 2 bases and J 5 bases, with 2 bases left between them. Germline V CDR1 and CDR2: SGHRS, YFSETQ. CDR3 in amino acids: CASSFQNIQYF. The DNA for the CDR3 is TGCGCCAGCAGCTTTCAAAACATTCAGTACTTC.

V and J are TRBV10-3 and TRBJ2-1; 8 nucleotides agree with TRBD2. V shed 4 bases and J 7 bases; nucleotides not matched to a gene: 9. The CDR3 has 15 residues. From germline, CDR1 is ENHRY and CDR2 SYGVKD. This CDR3 is CAISVGGARGNEQFF. The DNA for the CDR3 is TGTGCCATCAGTGTCGGGGGGGCGCGGGGTAATGAGCAGTTCTTC.